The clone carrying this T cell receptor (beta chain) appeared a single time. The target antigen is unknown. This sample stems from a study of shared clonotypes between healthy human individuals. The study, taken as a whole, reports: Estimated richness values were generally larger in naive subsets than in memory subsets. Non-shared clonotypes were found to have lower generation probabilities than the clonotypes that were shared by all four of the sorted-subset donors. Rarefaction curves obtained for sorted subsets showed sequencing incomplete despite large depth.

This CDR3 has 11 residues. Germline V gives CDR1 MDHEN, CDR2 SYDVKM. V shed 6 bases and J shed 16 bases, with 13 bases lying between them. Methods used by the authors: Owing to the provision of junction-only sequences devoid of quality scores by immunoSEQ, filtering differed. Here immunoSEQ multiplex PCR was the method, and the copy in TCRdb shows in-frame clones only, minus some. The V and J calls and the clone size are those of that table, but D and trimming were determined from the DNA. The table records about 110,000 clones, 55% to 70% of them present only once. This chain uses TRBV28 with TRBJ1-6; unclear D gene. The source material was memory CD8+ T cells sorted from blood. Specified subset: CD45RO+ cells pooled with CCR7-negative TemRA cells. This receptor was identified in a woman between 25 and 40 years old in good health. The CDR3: CASSRTGELHF. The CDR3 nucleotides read TGTGCCAGCAGCCGGACTGGAGAACTCCACTTT.